This is a list of T cell receptor beta chains from one sample in a study of T cell responses to AZD1222 COVID-19 vaccine. The assay was immunoSEQ multiplex PCR, and TCRdb's table has in-frame clones only and misses some. The sample records more than 150,000 clones, roughly nine tenths being singletons. Sequenced material: peripheral blood, taken 28 days after the second AZD1222 dose. These receptors originate from an adult who received the AZD1222 COVID-19 vaccine. The CDR3 runs from the conserved cysteine through the conserved F or W. The D gene is left open where the match is weak. Size values are once, few and many counts, or a class for expanded clones, and some rows have none.

abundance	v_gene	len	d_gene	j_gene	CDR3aa	CDR3nt
-	TRBV7-3	15	-	TRBJ2-3	CASSLSGGGADTQYF	TGTGCCAGCAGCTTATCTGGGGGAGGAGCAGATACGCAGTATTTT
-	TRBV6-5	15	TRBD1	TRBJ1-1	CASSSTLTGRTEAFF	TGTGCCAGCAGCTCAACCTTGACAGGGCGAACTGAAGCTTTCTTT
-	TRBV7-3	19	TRBD2	TRBJ2-1	CASSLNSVGLAGLYNEQFF	TGTGCCAGCAGCTTAAATTCAGTCGGTCTAGCGGGATTATACAATGAGCAGTTCTTC
-	TRBV27	13	-	TRBJ2-5	CASSLTGPETQYF	TGTGCCAGCAGTTTGACAGGCCCAGAGACCCAGTACTTC
-	TRBV7-9	13	-	TRBJ2-7	CASTPRGYYEQYF	TGTGCCAGCACCCCACGCGGGTACTACGAGCAGTACTTC
-	TRBV10-3	13	-	TRBJ1-1	CAISVQQNTEAFF	TGTGCCATCAGTGTACAGCAGAACACTGAAGCTTTCTTT
-	TRBV9	14	TRBD1	TRBJ2-5	CASSRSTGQETQYF	TGTGCCAGCAGCAGATCGACAGGGCAAGAGACCCAGTACTTC
once	TRBV29-1	13	TRBD1	TRBJ1-1	CSASRGVNTEAFF	TGCAGCGCTTCCAGGGGGGTAAACACTGAAGCTTTCTTT
-	TRBV5-8	15	TRBD1	TRBJ1-2	CASSLGDRPNYGYTF	TGTGCCAGCAGCTTGGGGGACAGACCTAACTATGGCTACACCTTC
-	TRBV18	18	TRBD2	TRBJ2-4	CASSLIGLAGGVKNIQYF	TGTGCCAGCTCACTCATAGGACTAGCGGGAGGTGTAAAAAACATTCAGTACTTC
-	TRBV25-1	15	TRBD2	TRBJ2-1	CASRASGSAHDEQFF	TGTGCCAGCAGGGCTAGCGGGAGCGCCCACGATGAGCAGTTCTTC
-	TRBV19	15	-	TRBJ1-3	CASSINLPSGNTIYF	TGTGCCAGTAGTATTAATCTACCCAGTGGAAACACCATATATTTT
-	TRBV7-3	13	-	TRBJ2-1	CASSLRSGNEQFF	TGTGCCAGCAGCTTAAGGTCAGGCAATGAGCAGTTCTTC